The rows below give T cell receptor beta chains drawn from one sample of a study of spatial heterogeneity in lung cancer. TCRdb reanalysed the 5' RACE reads using MiXCR and keeps one entry per CDR3 protein. The sample carries about 13,000 distinct CDR3 sequences, 4% to 5.5% recorded once. This sample comprised lung tumor tissue, obtained at surgery. These receptors originate from a male donor with early-stage non-small cell lung cancer. The conserved cysteine and the conserved F or W are not part of the CDR3 here. Each record gives: V gene, CDR3 protein.

V: TRBV4-2
CDR3: ASSLTGTGDEQY

V: TRBV2
CDR3: ASRAGTDTGELF

V: TRBV4-3
CDR3: ASSQATSGGAGTGELF

V: TRBV7-2
CDR3: ASSYGTVTGNTIY

V: TRBV7-2
CDR3: ASSFIRGAQGPYEQY

V: TRBV6-6
CDR3: ASSLGTGLLNTEAF

V: TRBV5-1
CDR3: ASSLGRAVEGAF

V: TRBV2
CDR3: ASSVGDRVYNEQF

V: TRBV7-9
CDR3: ASSLRPGGISYNEQF

V: TRBV13
CDR3: ASSSTGSPETQY

V: TRBV5-1
CDR3: ASSFDGTTDTQY

V: TRBV5-1
CDR3: ASSLLGNQPQH

V: TRBV28
CDR3: ASSSPGQFYEQY

V: TRBV9
CDR3: ASSEGLADSTDTQY

V: TRBV4-3
CDR3: ASSQGVQGAKNIQY

V: TRBV5-1
CDR3: ASSLGRSSPLYEQY

V: TRBV5-1
CDR3: ASSLAGTGRNEQF

V: TRBV7-2
CDR3: ASSLAGGPYEQY

V: TRBV5-1
CDR3: ASSFGTGVGNEQF

V: TRBV28
CDR3: ASSEGGLHSNQPQH

V: TRBV6-1
CDR3: ARGDGFETQY

V: TRBV18
CDR3: ASSPGQFNYGYT

V: TRBV20-1
CDR3: SAAGGGGNQPQH

V: TRBV5-1
CDR3: ASSLPGGTYNEQF

V: TRBV20-1
CDR3: SAQRGGRGDTQY

V: TRBV12-5
CDR3: ASGWGQGASDEQF

V: TRBV7-8
CDR3: ASSLQRDRVGEKLF

V: TRBV20-1
CDR3: SPWEGFADTQY

V: TRBV7-2
CDR3: ASSFPTGGNQPQH

V: TRBV28
CDR3: ASSSQGYGYT

V: TRBV6-2/TRBV6-3
CDR3: ASSSTTGGIRIRTDTQY

V: TRBV5-1
CDR3: ASSLAGTYNEQF

V: TRBV12-3/TRBV12-4
CDR3: ASRGERGDGETQY

V: TRBV14
CDR3: ASNRNSPDTQY

V: TRBV20-1
CDR3: SARKYGGNEQF

V: TRBV28
CDR3: ASSHNEQF